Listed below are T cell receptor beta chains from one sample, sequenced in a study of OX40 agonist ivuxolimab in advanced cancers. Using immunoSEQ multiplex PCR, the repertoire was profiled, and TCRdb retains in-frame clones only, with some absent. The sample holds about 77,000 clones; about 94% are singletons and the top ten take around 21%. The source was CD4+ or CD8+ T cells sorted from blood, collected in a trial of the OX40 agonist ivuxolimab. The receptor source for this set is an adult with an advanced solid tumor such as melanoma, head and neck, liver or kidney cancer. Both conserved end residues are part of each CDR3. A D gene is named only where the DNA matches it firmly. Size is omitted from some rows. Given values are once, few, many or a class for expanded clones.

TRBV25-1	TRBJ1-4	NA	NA	CASSVSTEKLFF	TGTGCCAGCAGTGTGAGCACCGAAAAACTGTTTTTT
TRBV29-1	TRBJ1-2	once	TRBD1	CSMFTGGDYGYTF	TGCAGCATGTTTACAGGGGGCGACTATGGCTACACCTTC
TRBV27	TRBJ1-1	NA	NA	CASSLEGTNTEAFF	TGTGCCAGCAGTTTGGAGGGGACGAACACTGAAGCTTTCTTT
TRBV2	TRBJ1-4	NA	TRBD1	CASSWAGTGDEKLFF	TGTGCCAGCTCCTGGGCCGGGACAGGGGATGAAAAACTGTTTTTT
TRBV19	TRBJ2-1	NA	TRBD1	CASSIPRDRYNEQFF	TGTGCCAGTAGCATCCCGCGGGACAGGTACAATGAGCAGTTCTTC
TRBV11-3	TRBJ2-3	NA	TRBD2	CASSLGGTSGGLSTDTQYF	TGTGCCAGCAGCTTAGGAGGGACTAGCGGGGGCCTTAGCACAGATACGCAGTATTTT
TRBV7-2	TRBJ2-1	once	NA	CASNGPTGIDEQFF	TGTGCCAGCAATGGGCCAACAGGGATCGATGAGCAGTTCTTC
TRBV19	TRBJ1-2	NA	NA	CASSRDGYTF	TGTGCCAGTAGTAGGGATGGCTACACCTTC
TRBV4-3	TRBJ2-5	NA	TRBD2	CASSQDQAGGRETQYF	TGCGCCAGCAGCCAAGATCAGGCGGGGGGGCGGGAGACCCAGTACTTC
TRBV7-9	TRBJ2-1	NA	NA	CASSLVGAYNEQFF	TGTGCCAGCAGCTTAGTTGGCGCCTACAATGAGCAGTTCTTC
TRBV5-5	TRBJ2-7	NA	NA	CASSPGWGRHEQYF	TGTGCCAGCAGCCCGGGGTGGGGACGACACGAGCAGTACTTC
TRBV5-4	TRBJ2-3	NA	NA	CASSLARGHTDTQYF	TGTGCCAGCAGCCTCGCGAGGGGACACACAGATACGCAGTATTTT
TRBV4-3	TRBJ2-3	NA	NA	CASSQYIGLGTDTQYF	TGCGCCAGCAGCCAATATATAGGACTCGGCACAGATACGCAGTATTTT
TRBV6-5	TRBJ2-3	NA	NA	CASSYERGGTDTQYF	TGTGCCAGCAGTTACGAGAGGGGGGGCACAGATACGCAGTATTTT
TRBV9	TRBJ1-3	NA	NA	CASSEAASGNTIYF	TGTGCCAGCAGCGAGGCGGCCTCTGGAAACACCATATATTTT
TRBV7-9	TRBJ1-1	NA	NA	CASSVGPTNTEAFF	TGTGCCAGCAGCGTGGGACCAACTAACACTGAAGCTTTCTTT
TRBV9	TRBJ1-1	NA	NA	CASGRNTEAFF	TGTGCCAGCGGTAGGAACACTGAAGCTTTCTTT
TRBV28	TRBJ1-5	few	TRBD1	CASSSSDRWNQPQHF	TGTGCCAGCAGTTCCTCGGACAGGTGGAATCAGCCCCAGCATTTT
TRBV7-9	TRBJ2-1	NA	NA	CASSYGTPRLNEQFF	TGTGCCAGCAGCTACGGGACTCCCAGGCTCAATGAGCAGTTCTTC
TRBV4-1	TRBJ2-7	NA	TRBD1	CASSQGGTGGIYEQYF	TGCGCCAGCAGCCAAGGCGGGACAGGGGGCATCTACGAGCAGTACTTC
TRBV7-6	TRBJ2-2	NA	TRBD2	CASSLARGLAGTTGELFF	TGTGCCAGCAGCTTAGCGCGGGGACTAGCGGGGACCACCGGGGAGCTGTTTTTT
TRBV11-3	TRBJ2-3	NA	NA	CASSLESQGIDTQYF	TGTGCCAGCAGCTTAGAGAGCCAGGGGATAGATACGCAGTATTTT
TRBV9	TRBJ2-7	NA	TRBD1	CASSPPGQGTYEQYF	TGTGCCAGCAGCCCCCCGGGACAGGGGACCTACGAGCAGTACTTC
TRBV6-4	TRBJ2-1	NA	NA	CASSDPLGNEQFF	TGTGCCAGCAGTGACCCCCTCGGGAATGAGCAGTTCTTC
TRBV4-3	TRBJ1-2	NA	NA	CASSQERYRVEGYTF	TGCGCCAGCAGCCAAGAGAGATACAGGGTAGAGGGCTACACCTTC
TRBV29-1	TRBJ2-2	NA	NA	CSVAPLTGELFF	TGCAGCGTAGCCCCGTTGACCGGGGAGCTGTTTTTT
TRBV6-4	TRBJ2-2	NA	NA	CASIPAGAGTGELFF	TGTGCCAGCATCCCAGCTGGGGCCGGGACCGGGGAGCTGTTTTTT
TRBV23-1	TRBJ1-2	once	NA	CASSQRVQARRGCYGYTF	TGCGCCAGCAGTCAACGTGTACAGGCCCGTAGGGGCTGCTATGGCTACACCTTC
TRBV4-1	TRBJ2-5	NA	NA	CASSHRETQYF	TGCGCCAGCAGCCACCGAGAGACCCAGTACTTC
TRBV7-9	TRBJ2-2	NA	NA	CAGPRRRGTGELFF	TGTGCCGGCCCCCGTCGGCGCGGCACCGGGGAGCTGTTTTTT
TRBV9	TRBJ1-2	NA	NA	CASSVEAGVPYGYTF	TGTGCCAGCAGCGTAGAGGCAGGGGTCCCCTATGGCTACACCTTC
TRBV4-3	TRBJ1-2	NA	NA	CASSQGVHSNYGYTF	TGCGCCAGCAGCCAGGGAGTTCACTCTAACTATGGCTACACTTTC